The sequence of this TCR beta chain was determined in a study of blood T cell repertoires in COVID-19. About the research overall: The United States, Italy and Spain were the sources of the acute and convalescent COVID-19 samples. In each case, the material was cDNA or gDNA derived from T cells, B-cell-depleted T cells, or PBMCs.

Germline V gives CDR1 SGHTS, CDR2 YDEGEE. The CDR3 spans 15 residues. With V trimmed by 4 bases and J by 3 bases, 5 bases remained unmatched. The data were produced by immunoSEQ multiplex PCR, yet TCRdb's version contains in-frame clones alone and is incomplete. This sample yields 100,000 to 110,000 clones, of which around four fifths are seen a single time; roughly 31% belongs to the top ten. The clonotype comes from a man between 65 and 80 years old with active or convalescent COVID-19. The chain carries TRBV5-8 and TRBJ1-4, with 8 bases aligning to TRBD1. Sequenced sample: peripheral blood. The DNA for the CDR3 is TGTGCCAGCAGCAAAGACAGGGGCTCTAATGAAAAACTGTTTTTT. Translated, it gives CASSKDRGSNEKLFF.